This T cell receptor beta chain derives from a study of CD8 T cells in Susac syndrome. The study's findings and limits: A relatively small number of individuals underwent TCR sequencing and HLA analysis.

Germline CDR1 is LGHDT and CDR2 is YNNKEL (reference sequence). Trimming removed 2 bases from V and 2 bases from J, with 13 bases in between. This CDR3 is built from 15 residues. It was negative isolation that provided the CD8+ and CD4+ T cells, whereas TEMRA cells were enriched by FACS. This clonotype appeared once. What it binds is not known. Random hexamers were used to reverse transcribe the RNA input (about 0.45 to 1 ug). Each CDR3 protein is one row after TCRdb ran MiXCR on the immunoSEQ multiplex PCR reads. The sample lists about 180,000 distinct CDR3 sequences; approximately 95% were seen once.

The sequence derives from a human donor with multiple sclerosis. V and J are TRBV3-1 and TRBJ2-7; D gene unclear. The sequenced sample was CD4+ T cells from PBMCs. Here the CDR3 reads CASSQFRAPPYEQYF. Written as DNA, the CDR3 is TGTGCCAGCAGCCAATTTAGGGCGCCGCCCTACGAGCAGTACTTC.